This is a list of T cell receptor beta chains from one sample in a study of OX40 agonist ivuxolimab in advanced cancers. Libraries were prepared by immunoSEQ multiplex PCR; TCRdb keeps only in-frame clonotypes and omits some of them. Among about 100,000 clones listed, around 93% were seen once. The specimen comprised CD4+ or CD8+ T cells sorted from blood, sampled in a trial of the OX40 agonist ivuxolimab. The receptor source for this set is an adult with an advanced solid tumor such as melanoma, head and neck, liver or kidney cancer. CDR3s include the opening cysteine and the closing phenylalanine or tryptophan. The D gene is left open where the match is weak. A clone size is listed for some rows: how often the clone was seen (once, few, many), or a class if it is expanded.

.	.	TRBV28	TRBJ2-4	TGTGCCAGCAGTTTAGTTCTGAATCGGATTCAGTACTTC	CASSLVLNRIQYF
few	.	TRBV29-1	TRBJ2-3	TGCAGCGTTGAAGGAGGGTCCCGTGCAGATACGCAGTATTTT	CSVEGGSRADTQYF
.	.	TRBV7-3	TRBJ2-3	TGTGCCAGCAGCTTAACTGGCGGGGCTAGCACAGATACGCAGTATTTT	CASSLTGGASTDTQYF
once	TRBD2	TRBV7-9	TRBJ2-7	TGTGCCTCGGAGCGGGAGTTGAACGAGCAGTACTTC	CASERELNEQYF
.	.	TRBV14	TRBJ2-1	TGTGCCAGCAGCAATGCGGGGTTGAGGTATAACAATGAGCAGTTCTTC	CASSNAGLRYNNEQFF
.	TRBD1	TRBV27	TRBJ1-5	TGTGCCAGCAGCCCCGGGACAGGCTACAATCAGCCCCAGCATTTT	CASSPGTGYNQPQHF
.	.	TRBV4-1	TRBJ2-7	TGCGCCAGCAGCCAACCCGTCTGGCGGGACGCTACTAACCTCTACTTC	CASSQPVWRDATNLYF
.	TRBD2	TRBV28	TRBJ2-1	TGTGCCAGCAGTTTAGCCCCCGGGACTAGCGGATTCAATGAGCAGTTCTTC	CASSLAPGTSGFNEQFF
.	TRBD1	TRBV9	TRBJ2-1	TGTGCCAGCAGCAAAGGACAGGGGGGAGTAGATGAGCAGTTCTTC	CASSKGQGGVDEQFF
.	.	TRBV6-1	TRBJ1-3	TGTGCCAGCAGTGCTTACAGCTCTGGAAACACCATATATTTT	CASSAYSSGNTIYF
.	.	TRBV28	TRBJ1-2	TGTGCCAGCAGTTGGATAGACCTAAGAGGAGGCTACACCTTC	CASSWIDLRGGYTF
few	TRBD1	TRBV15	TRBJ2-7	TGTGCCACCAGCAGCCCGGGACAGGGGGACTACGAGCAGTACTTC	CATSSPGQGDYEQYF
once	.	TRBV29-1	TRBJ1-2	TGCAGCGTTGGCGAGGGACCTAACTATGGCTACACCTTC	CSVGEGPNYGYTF
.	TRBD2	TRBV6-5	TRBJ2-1	TGTGCCAGCAGTTTAAGCGGGAGGGATAATGAGCAGTTCTTC	CASSLSGRDNEQFF
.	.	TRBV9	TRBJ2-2	TGTGCCAGCAATCGAGAACCCACCGGGGAGCTGTTTTTT	CASNREPTGELFF
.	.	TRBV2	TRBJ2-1	TGTGCCAGCAGTGACAGTGAGCAGTTCTTC	CASSDSEQFF
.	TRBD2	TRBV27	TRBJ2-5	TGTGCCAGCGCATCCGCCGGGACTAGCGGGAGGGCCGGGGAGACCCAGTACTTC	CASASAGTSGRAGETQYF
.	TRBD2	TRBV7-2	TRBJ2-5	TGTGCCAGCAGCTTAGGTAGCGGGGTTAAGACCCAGTACTTC	CASSLGSGVKTQYF
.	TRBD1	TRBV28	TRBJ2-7	TGTGCCAGCAGTTTACCGGACAGGGGGGAGCAGTACTTC	CASSLPDRGEQYF
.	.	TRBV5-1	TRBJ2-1	TGCGCCAGCAGCTCCCTATTGGTGGGAATTCGGTTCTTC	CASSSLLVGIRFF
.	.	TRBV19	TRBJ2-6	TGTGCCAGTAGTGTGGGGGCCAACGTCCTGACTTTC	CASSVGANVLTF
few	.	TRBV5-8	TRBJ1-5	TGTGCCAGCAGCGGCTACTACTTGCAACAGCCCCAGCATTTT	CASSGYYLQQPQHF
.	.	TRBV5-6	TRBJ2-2	TGTGCCAGCAGCTTCTACACCGGGGAGCTGTTTTTT	CASSFYTGELFF
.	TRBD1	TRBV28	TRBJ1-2	TGTGCCAGCAGGGACTGGGACAGGGGATATGGCTACACCTTC	CASRDWDRGYGYTF
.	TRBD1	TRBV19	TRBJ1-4	TGTGCCAGTAATCCGGGACAGACTAATGAAAAACTGTTTTTT	CASNPGQTNEKLFF
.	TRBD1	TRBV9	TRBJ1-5	TGTGCCAGCAGCGTGGGGGACAGTCACAATCAGCCCCAGCATTTT	CASSVGDSHNQPQHF
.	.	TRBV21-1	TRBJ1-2	TGTGCCAGCAGCATCCCGACGGGACAGGGTTTGAAGGGCTACACCTTC	CASSIPTGQGLKGYTF
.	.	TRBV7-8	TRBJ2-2	TGTGCCAGCAGCTTGTCCGCCGGGGAGCTGTTTTTT	CASSLSAGELFF
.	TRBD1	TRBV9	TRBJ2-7	TGTGCCAGCAGCCCCCTGGACAGGATAACCTACGAGCAGTACTTC	CASSPLDRITYEQYF
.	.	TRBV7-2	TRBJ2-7	TGTGCCAGCAAAGGCCCCGGGGCCTACGAGCAGTACTTC	CASKGPGAYEQYF
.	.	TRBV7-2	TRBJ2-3	TGTGCCAGCAGCTTAAATGTCGGGGGTAGCGATACGCAGTATTTT	CASSLNVGGSDTQYF
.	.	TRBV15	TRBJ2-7	TGTGCCACCAGCAGAAGCCCCCGGGAGAGGGACCTTGGCGAGCAGTACTTC	CATSRSPRERDLGEQYF
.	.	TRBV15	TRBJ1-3	TGTGCCACCAGCAGCAGCTCTGGAAACACCATATATTTT	CATSSSSGNTIYF
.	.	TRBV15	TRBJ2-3	TGTGCCACCAGCGGTGTCGGTACGCAGTATTTT	CATSGVGTQYF
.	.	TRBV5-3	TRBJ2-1	TGTGCCAGCCATCTTTCGCGGAACTACAATGAGCAGTTCTTC	CASHLSRNYNEQFF
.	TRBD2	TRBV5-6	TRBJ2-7	TGTGCCAGCAGCTCACGCGGTAGCGGGAGAAGATACGAGCAGTACTTC	CASSSRGSGRRYEQYF